What follows are 8 T cell receptor beta chains derived from one specimen sequenced in a study of blood T cells in healthy people across ages. PCR was performed a second time for roughly 7 to 11 cycles using a sample-barcoded 5' primer and a J-beta primer mix. Via MiXCR, TCRdb re-called the 5' RACE reads, giving one row per CDR3 protein. The repertoire consists of 850,000 to 1,300,000 distinct CDR3 sequences, with around 45% occurring once and the leading ten covering 15% to 20%. The specimen was blood. All receptors derive from a woman aged 60 to 75 in good health.

This clonotype was recorded a few times. The V gene is TRBV20-1, the J gene TRBJ2-6; 10 bases map to TRBD2. The germline V gene encodes CDR1 DFQATT and CDR2 SNEGSKA (reference sequence). The CDR3 extends over 19 amino acids. V was clipped by 0 bases and J by 0 bases; unmatched bases: 8. Here the CDR3 reads CSARDLGTSVNSGANVLTF. The CDR3 DNA sequence: TGCAGTGCTAGAGATCTCGGGACTAGCGTCAACTCTGGGGCCAACGTCCTGACTTTC.

This clonotype was found a few times. This chain connects TRBV4-2 to TRBJ2-5; weak D call: TRBD2 (8 bases). This CDR3 spans 16 amino acids. Germline CDR1 and CDR2: LGHNA and YNFKEQ. Deletions cut 8 bases from V and 2 bases from J, with 21 bases between. The CDR3 DNA follows: TGTGCCAGCTCCCAGGGGGATCTAGCGGGTCAAGAGACCCAGTACTTC. This encodes CASSQGDLAGQETQYF.

A few counts support this clonotype. One end of the junction does not line up with germline, which may come from a read error. The rearrangement uses TRBV24-1 and TRBJ2-1; 13 nucleotides agree with TRBD2. This CDR3 is 16 amino acids long. In germline, CDR1 is KGHDR, CDR2 SFDVKD. CDR3 sequence reads: CVTSDPTSGRGNEQFF. The CDR3 DNA follows: TGTGTCACCAGTGACCCCACTAGCGGGAGGGGGAATGAGCAGTTCTTC.

In regard to this clonotype: This clone may be a read error of a much larger clone one base away. This chain uses TRBV12-3 or TRBV12-4 with TRBJ2-5; D is perhaps TRBD1 (6 bases). V lost 5 bases and J 5 bases, leaving 18 bases between the germline ends. The CDR3 is 15 residues long. For the CDR3, the DNA is TGTGCCAGCAGTCACGGACAGAGATCGGGGGAGACCCAGTACTTC. The encoded protein is CASSHGQRSGETQYF.

Points on this clonotype: A much larger clone lies one base from this, so it may be a read error. The rearrangement uses TRBV14 and TRBJ1-1; weak D call: TRBD1 (5 bases). In germline, CDR1 is SGHDN, CDR2 FVKESK. CDR3 length: 15 residues. The V end lost 5 bases, the J end lost 1 base, and 14 bases lay between the germline ends. The DNA for the CDR3 is TGTGCCAGCAGCGCGTACCGGGACGGGAACACTGAAGCTTTCTTT. It is translated as CASSAYRDGNTEAFF.

CDR3 bases: TGTGCCAGCAGTACAGGGTCCGATGGCTACACCTTC. Residues: CASSTGSDGYTF. The chain couples TRBV6-5 to TRBJ1-2; D is possibly TRBD1 (6 bases). CDR1 is MNHEY, CDR2 SVGAGI, per germline. V shed 5 bases and J shed 6 bases, with 10 bases lying between them. The length of the CDR3 is 12 residues.

The chain joins TRBV2 to TRBJ2-3, with TRBD1 identical over 8 bases. The CDR3 length is 14 residues. Germline CDR1 SNHLY, CDR2 FYNNEI. The V and J ends lost 8 bases and 8 bases, in that order; junction bases with no gene match: 12. CDR3 coding DNA: TGTGCCAGCGGACAGGGACCGACACACGGTACGCAGTATTTT. Its protein product is CASGQGPTHGTQYF.

The chain has TRBV27 and TRBJ2-1; the D is unclear. The CDR3 has 12 residues. Deletions cut 6 bases from V and 7 bases from J, with 10 bases between. Germline values: CDR1 MNHEY, CDR2 SMNVEV (reference sequence). The CDR3 sequence: CASSLKTNEQFF. CDR3 in DNA: TGTGCCAGCAGCCTGAAAACTAATGAGCAGTTCTTC.